This TCR beta chain was identified during a study of cytomegalovirus exposure and HLA in healthy donors. Method: immunoSEQ multiplex PCR; TCRdb's copy keeps in-frame clones and lacks some. The sample has about 200,000 clones, around 80% seen once; the top ten hold about an eighth. Germline values: CDR1 SGHAT, CDR2 FQNNGV. Deletions cut 1 base from V and 5 bases from J, with 17 bases between. The CDR3 covers 16 residues. This rearrangement joins TRBV11-2 to TRBJ1-2; possibly TRBD1 for D (6 bases). Sample: PBMCs. The sequence was collected from a woman in her thirties in good health and CMV-seropositive. The CDR3 is CASSLGAGAAYYGYTF. For the CDR3, the DNA is TGTGCCAGCAGCTTAGGAGCAGGGGCCGCCTATTATGGCTACACCTTC. The full variable domain, rest sourced from reference TRBV11-2 and TRBJ1-2, is EAGVAQSPRYKIIEKRQSVAFWCNPISGHATLYWYQQILGQGPKLLIQFQNNGVVDDSQLPKDRFSAERLKGVDSTLKIQPAKLEDSAVYLCASSLGAGAAYYGYTFGSGTRLTVV.